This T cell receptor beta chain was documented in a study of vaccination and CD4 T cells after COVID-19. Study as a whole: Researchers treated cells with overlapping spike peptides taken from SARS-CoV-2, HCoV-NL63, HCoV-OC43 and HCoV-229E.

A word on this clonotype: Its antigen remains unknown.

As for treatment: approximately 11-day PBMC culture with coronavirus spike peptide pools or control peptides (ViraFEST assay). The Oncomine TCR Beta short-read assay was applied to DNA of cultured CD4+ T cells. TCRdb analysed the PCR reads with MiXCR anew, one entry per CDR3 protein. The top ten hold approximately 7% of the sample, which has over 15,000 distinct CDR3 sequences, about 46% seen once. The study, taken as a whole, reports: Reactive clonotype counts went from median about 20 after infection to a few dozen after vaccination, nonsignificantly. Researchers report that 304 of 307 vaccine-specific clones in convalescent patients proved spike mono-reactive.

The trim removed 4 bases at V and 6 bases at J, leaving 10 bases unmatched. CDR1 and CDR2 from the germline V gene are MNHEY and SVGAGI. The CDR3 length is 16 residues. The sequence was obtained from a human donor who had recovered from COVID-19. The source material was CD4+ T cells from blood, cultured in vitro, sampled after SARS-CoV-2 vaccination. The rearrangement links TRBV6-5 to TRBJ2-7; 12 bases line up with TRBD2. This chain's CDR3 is CASSSPTSGSASEQYF. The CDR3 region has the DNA TGTGCCAGCAGTTCCCCGACTAGCGGGAGTGCTAGCGAGCAGTACTTC.